The source of this TCR beta chain is a study of vaccination and CD4 T cells after COVID-19. Study-level results: 304 of 307 vaccine-specific clones from convalescent patients were spike mono-reactive. Going from about 22 to 38, median SARS-CoV-2-reactive clonotypes did not rise significantly.

The Oncomine TCR Beta short-read assay sequenced DNA from cultured CD4+ T cells. The genomic DNA was obtained from cultured CD4+ T cells by extraction with the QIAamp micro DNA kit. MiXCR, run by TCRdb on the PCR reads, gives a single entry per CDR3 protein. The data contain just over 14,000 distinct CDR3 sequences, approximately 53% of them singletons. As for this clonotype: Its matching antigen is unknown.

Treatment given: roughly ten-day PBMC culture with coronavirus spike peptide pools or control peptides (ViraFEST assay). This CDR3 region has 14 residues. Deletions cut 3 bases from V and 5 bases from J, with 8 bases between. Germline V gene sequence: CDR1 MDHEN, CDR2 SYDVKM. Sequencing was performed on CD4+ T cells from blood, cultured in vitro. The chain combines TRBV28 with TRBJ1-6, with D unresolved. The TCR originated in a human donor who had recovered from COVID-19. The CDR3 is CASSFYSNNSPLHF. The DNA for the CDR3 is TGTGCCAGCAGTTTCTACAGCAATAATTCACCCCTCCACTTT. Full variable domain (outside the CDR3, taken from reference TRBV28 and TRBJ1-6): DVKVTQSSRYLVKRTGEKVFLECVQDMDHENMFWYRQDPGLGLRLIYFSYDVKMKEKGDIPEGYSVSREKKERFSLILESASTNQTSMYLCASSFYSNNSPLHFGNGTRLTVT.